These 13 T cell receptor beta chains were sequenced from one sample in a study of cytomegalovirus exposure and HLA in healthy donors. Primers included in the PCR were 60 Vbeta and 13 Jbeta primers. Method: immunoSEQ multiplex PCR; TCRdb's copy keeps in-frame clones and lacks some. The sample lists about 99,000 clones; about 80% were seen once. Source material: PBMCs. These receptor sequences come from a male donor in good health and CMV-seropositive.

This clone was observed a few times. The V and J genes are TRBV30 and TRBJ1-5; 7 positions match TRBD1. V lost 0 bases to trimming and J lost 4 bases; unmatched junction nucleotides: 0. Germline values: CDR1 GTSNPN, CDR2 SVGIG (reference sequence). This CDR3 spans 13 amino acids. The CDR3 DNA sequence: TGTGCCTGGAGTGTGGACAGGAATCAGCCCCAGCATTTT. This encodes CAWSVDRNQPQHF.

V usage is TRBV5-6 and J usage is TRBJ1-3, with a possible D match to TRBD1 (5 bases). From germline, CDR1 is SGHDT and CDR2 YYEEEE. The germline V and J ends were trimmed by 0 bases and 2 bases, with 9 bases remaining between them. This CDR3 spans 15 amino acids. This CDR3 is CASSLDSRAGNTIYF. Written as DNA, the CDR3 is TGTGCCAGCAGCTTGGACTCCAGGGCTGGAAACACCATATATTTT.

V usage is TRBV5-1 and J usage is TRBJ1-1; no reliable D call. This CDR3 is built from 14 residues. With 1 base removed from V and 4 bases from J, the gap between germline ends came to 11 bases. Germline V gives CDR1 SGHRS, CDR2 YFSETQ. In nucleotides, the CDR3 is TGCGCCAGCAGCTTGTCCGAGCTTGTCACTGAAGCTTTCTTT. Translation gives CASSLSELVTEAFF.

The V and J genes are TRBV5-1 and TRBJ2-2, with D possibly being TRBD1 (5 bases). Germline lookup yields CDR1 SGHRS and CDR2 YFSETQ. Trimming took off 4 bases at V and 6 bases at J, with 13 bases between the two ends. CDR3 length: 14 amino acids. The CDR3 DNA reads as TGCGCCAGCAGCCCGACAGTAACGTCCGGGGAGCTGTTTTTT. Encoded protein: CASSPTVTSGELFF.

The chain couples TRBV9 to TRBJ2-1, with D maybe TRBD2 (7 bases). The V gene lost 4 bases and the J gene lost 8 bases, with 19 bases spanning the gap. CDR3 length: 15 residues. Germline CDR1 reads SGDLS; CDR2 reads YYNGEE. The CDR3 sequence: CASSPRGAFLYEQFF. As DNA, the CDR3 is TGTGCCAGCAGCCCTCGGGGGGCCTTTCTATATGAGCAGTTCTTC.

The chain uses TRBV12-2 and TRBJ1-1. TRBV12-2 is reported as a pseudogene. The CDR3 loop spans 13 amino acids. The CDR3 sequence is CASRSSEGTEAFF. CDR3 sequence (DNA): TGTGCAAGTCGCTCGAGTGAGGGCACTGAAGCTTTCTTT.

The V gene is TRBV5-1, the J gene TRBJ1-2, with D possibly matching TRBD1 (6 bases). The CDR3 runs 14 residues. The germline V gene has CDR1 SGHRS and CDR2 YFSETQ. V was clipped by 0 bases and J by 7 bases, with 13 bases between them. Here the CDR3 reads CASSLELQGIGYTF. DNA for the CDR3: TGCGCCAGCAGCTTGGAGCTACAGGGAATTGGCTACACCTTC.

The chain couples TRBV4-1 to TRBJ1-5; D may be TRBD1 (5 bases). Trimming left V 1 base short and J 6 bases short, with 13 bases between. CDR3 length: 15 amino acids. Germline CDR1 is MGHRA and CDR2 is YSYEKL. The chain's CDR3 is CASSQGTGERQPQHF. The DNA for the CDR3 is TGCGCCAGCAGCCAAGGAACAGGAGAGCGTCAGCCCCAGCATTTT.

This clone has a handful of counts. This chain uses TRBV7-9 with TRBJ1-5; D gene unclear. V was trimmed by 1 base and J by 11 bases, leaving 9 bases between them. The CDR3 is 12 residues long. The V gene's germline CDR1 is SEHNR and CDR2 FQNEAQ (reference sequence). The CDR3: CASSLENMSQHF. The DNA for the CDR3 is TGTGCCAGCAGCTTAGAGAACATGTCCCAGCATTTT.

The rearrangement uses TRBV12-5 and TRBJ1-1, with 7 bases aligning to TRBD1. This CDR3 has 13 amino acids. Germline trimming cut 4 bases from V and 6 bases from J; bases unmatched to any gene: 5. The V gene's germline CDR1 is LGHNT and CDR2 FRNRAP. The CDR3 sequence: CASGSQGGAEAFF. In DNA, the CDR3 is TGTGCTAGTGGTTCGCAGGGGGGAGCTGAAGCTTTCTTT.

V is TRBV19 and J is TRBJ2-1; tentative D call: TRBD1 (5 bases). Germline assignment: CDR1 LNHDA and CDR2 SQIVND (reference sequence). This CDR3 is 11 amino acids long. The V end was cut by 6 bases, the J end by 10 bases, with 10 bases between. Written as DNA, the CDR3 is TGTGCCAGTAGGGGGCTAAGGGAGCAGTTCTTC. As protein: CASRGLREQFF.

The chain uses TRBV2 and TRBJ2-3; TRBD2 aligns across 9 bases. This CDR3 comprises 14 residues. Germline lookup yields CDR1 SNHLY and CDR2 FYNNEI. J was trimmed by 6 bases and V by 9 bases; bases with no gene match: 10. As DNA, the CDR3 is TGTGCCAGTGAACAGCGGGAGGCCGTGGATACGCAGTATTTT. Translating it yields CASEQREAVDTQYF.

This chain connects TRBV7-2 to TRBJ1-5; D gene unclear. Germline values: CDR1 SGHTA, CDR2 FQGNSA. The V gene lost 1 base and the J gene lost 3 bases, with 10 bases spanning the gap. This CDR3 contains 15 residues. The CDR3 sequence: CASSLDWQVNQPQHF. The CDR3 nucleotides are TGTGCCAGCAGCTTAGACTGGCAGGTCAATCAGCCCCAGCATTTT. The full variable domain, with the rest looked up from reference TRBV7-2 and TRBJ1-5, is GAGVSQSPSNKVTEKGKDVELRCDPISGHTALYWYRQSLGQGLEFLIYFQGNSAPDKSGLPSDRFSAERTGGSVSTLTIQRTQQEDSAVYLCASSLDWQVNQPQHFGDGTRLSIL.